These 17 T cell receptor beta chains came from one sample sequenced in a study of T-cell reconstitution after alpha-beta-depleted transplantation in children. Library preparation (for TCRbeta) was performed with unique molecular identifiers. MiXCR was run by TCRdb on the PCR reads, yielding one entry per CDR3 protein. The repertoire holds 450,000 to 600,000 distinct CDR3 sequences, 13% seen once, with approximately 2.1% in the top ten. Here the sequenced sample was PBMCs, mostly from graft donor cells, taken 360 days after TCRalphabeta/CD19-depleted stem cell transplant. Receptors originate from a male patient aged 10 to 17 who had a stem cell transplant for acute myeloid leukemia, so the T cells may come from the graft donor.

This clonotype was observed many times. The chain employs TRBV29-1 and TRBJ1-4; TRBD1 agrees at 7 bases. Looked up from germline, CDR1 is SQVTM and CDR2 is ANQGSEA. With V trimmed by 4 bases and J by 5 bases, 4 bases remained unmatched. The CDR3 contains 13 residues. CDR3 in DNA: TGCAGCGTTGGGGACAGCCCCAATGAAAAACTGTTTTTT. It yields the protein CSVGDSPNEKLFF.

This clonotype appeared many times. The chain links TRBV28 to TRBJ2-3, with 9 positions matching TRBD2. With V trimmed by 1 base and J by 0 bases, 2 bases remained unmatched. From germline, CDR1 is MDHEN and CDR2 SYDVKM. This CDR3 has 16 amino acids. The CDR3 spells CASSLSTSGSTDTQYF. The CDR3 region has the DNA TGTGCCAGCAGTTTATCGACTAGCGGAAGCACAGATACGCAGTATTTT.

The chain links TRBV5-1 to TRBJ2-1; D perhaps matches TRBD1 (5 bases). CDR1 is SGHRS, CDR2 YFSETQ, per germline. CDR3 length: 14 residues. Trimming stripped 3 bases from V and 3 bases from J, with 10 bases between. This CDR3 reads CASSSVRGYNEQFF. The CDR3 DNA reads as TGCGCCAGCAGCTCTGTTAGGGGCTACAATGAGCAGTTCTTC. The complete variable domain, with remaining parts taken from reference TRBV5-1 and TRBJ2-1, reads KAGVTQTPRYLIKTRGQQVTLSCSPISGHRSVSWYQQTPGQGLQFLFEYFSETQRNKGNFPGRFSGRQFSNSRSEMNVSTLELGDSALYLCASSSVRGYNEQFFGPGTRLTVL.

The chain couples TRBV7-2 to TRBJ2-7; 8 nucleotides align to TRBD2. Unmatched junction bases numbered 12, after V lost 4 bases and J lost 7 bases. The CDR3 loop spans 15 amino acids. Per the germline V gene, CDR1 is SGHTA and CDR2 is FQGNSA. The CDR3 reads CASSYVGTSIGEQYF. CDR3 DNA sequence: TGTGCCAGCAGCTATGTCGGGACTAGTATAGGGGAGCAGTACTTC.

The chain recombines TRBV10-3 with TRBJ2-1, with TRBD1 as a possible D gene (5 bases). V dropped 2 bases and J dropped 5 bases, with 13 bases sitting between them. There are 15 residues in the CDR3. The germline V gene encodes CDR1 ENHRY and CDR2 SYGVKD. In DNA, the CDR3 is TGTGCCATCAGTGAGGCAGGGTGGGTCAACAATGAGCAGTTCTTC. This translates into CAISEAGWVNNEQFF.

The J gene is TRBJ2-7, the V gene TRBV29-1; D is ambiguous. The ends were cut back, 6 bases at V and 3 bases at J, with 18 bases in the middle. This CDR3 spans 14 amino acids. The germline CDR1 and CDR2 sequences are SQVTM and ANQGSEA. CDR3 sequence: CSVAVATGFYEQYF. The CDR3 DNA follows: TGCAGCGTCGCCGTCGCCACCGGTTTCTACGAGCAGTACTTC.

The CDR3: CSVSTGPDTQYF. CDR3 nucleotides: TGCAGCGTATCGACAGGGCCAGATACGCAGTATTTT. The chain couples TRBV29-1 to TRBJ2-3; 7 bases are a match to TRBD1. Germline V lookup: CDR1 SQVTM, CDR2 ANQGSEA. CDR3 size: 12 residues. The V segment lost 6 bases and the J segment 4 bases; nucleotides outside the gene matches: 4.

This clonotype has a single count. The chain couples TRBV10-3 to TRBJ1-5, with 8 bases identical to TRBD1. Germline values: CDR1 ENHRY, CDR2 SYGVKD. The junction had 6 bases not matched to a gene; V was cut back by 0 bases and J by 2 bases. The CDR3 sequence is 17 residues long. CDR3 residues: CAISESAGGGGNQPQHF. In nucleotides, the CDR3 is TGTGCCATCAGTGAGTCGGCAGGGGGCGGTGGCAATCAGCCCCAGCATTTT.

This clonotype was seen ten or more times. The chain joins TRBV29-1 to TRBJ2-1, with a tentative D call TRBD2 (5 bases). The CDR3 runs 12 residues. CDR1 and CDR2 from the germline V gene are SQVTM and ANQGSEA. Trimming took off 6 bases at V and 4 bases at J, with 10 bases between the two ends. CDR3 DNA sequence: TGCAGCGTCGGGGTGGGGTACAATGAGCAGTTCTTC. Protein: CSVGVGYNEQFF.

The chain recombines TRBV6-2 or TRBV6-3 with TRBJ1-2, with D tentatively TRBD1 (5 bases). V lost 6 bases and J 6 bases, leaving 14 bases between the germline ends. Per the germline V gene, CDR1 is MNHEY and CDR2 is SVGEGT. The CDR3 consists of 13 residues. CDR3 nucleotides: TGTGCCAGCAGGCCCACAGGACTAAATGGCTACACCTTC. It yields the protein CASRPTGLNGYTF.

The chain recombines TRBV7-9 with TRBJ1-2; D remains unclear. CDR1 and CDR2 from the germline V gene are SEHNR and FQNEAQ (reference sequence). Deletions cut 3 bases from V and 0 bases from J, with 17 bases between. The length of the CDR3 is 17 residues. CDR3 DNA: TGTGCCAGCAGCTTCGGTAGAACAGCAACTACTAACTATGGCTACACCTTC. It is translated as CASSFGRTATTNYGYTF.

This chain uses TRBV11-1 with TRBJ2-3, with 12 bases fitting TRBD1. CDR3 length: 18 amino acids. Germline-derived CDR1 and CDR2 are SGHAT and FQDESV (reference sequence). Trimming removed 5 bases from V and 5 bases from J; junction bases left unmatched: 14. This CDR3 is CASSARDRGLRRQDTQYF. DNA for the CDR3: TGTGCCAGCAGCGCCCGGGACAGGGGGCTTCGCCGCCAAGATACGCAGTATTTT.

This clonotype was counted many times. The chain has TRBV29-1 and TRBJ2-1; D gene ambiguous. Trimming pared 6 bases from V and 7 bases from J, leaving 19 bases between. The length of the CDR3 is 14 residues. Germline values: CDR1 SQVTM, CDR2 ANQGSEA. The chain's CDR3 is CSVGQDQERNEQFF. CDR3 DNA: TGCAGCGTCGGTCAGGACCAGGAGAGGAATGAGCAGTTCTTC.

This clonotype was observed a handful of times. This sequence joins TRBV15 and TRBJ2-3; D might be TRBD2 (5 bases). The CDR3 contains 17 residues. Trimming pared 7 bases from V and 0 bases from J, leaving 20 bases between. The germline V gene has CDR1 LNHNV and CDR2 YYDKDF (reference sequence). The CDR3 spells CATIERDVLGSTDTQYF. In DNA form, the CDR3 reads TGTGCCACCATCGAGAGAGACGTACTAGGAAGCACAGATACGCAGTATTTT.

The CDR3 region has the DNA TGTGCCAGCAGCTACAAAGGGGTAGCGGGAGTGGGCTACGAGCAGTACTTC. It translates to CASSYKGVAGVGYEQYF. The V call is TRBV7-8, the J call TRBJ2-7; TRBD2 matches 9 bases. This CDR3 is 17 amino acids long. V gave up 4 bases and J gave up 3 bases; unmatched junction bases: 13. CDR1 and CDR2 from the germline V gene are SGHVS and FQNEAQ.

This clonotype was counted many times. This chain joins TRBV6-2 or TRBV6-3 and TRBJ2-1; possibly TRBD1 for D (5 bases). The CDR3 has 12 amino acids. V lost 2 bases and J lost 12, with 11 bases in between. Germline CDR1 and CDR2: MNHEY and SVGEGT. The CDR3 loop reads CASSYPDSGQFF. For the CDR3, the DNA is TGTGCCAGCAGTTACCCAGACAGTGGGCAGTTCTTC.

This clonotype was recorded a few times. V is TRBV12-3 or TRBV12-4 and J is TRBJ2-2; D is ambiguous. The CDR3 contains 16 residues. V lost 7 bases and J lost 3, with 18 bases in between. The CDR3 DNA reads as TGTGCCAGCATCGTCGGGTGGAACCTCGACACCGGGGAGCTGTTTTTT. Translation gives CASIVGWNLDTGELFF.